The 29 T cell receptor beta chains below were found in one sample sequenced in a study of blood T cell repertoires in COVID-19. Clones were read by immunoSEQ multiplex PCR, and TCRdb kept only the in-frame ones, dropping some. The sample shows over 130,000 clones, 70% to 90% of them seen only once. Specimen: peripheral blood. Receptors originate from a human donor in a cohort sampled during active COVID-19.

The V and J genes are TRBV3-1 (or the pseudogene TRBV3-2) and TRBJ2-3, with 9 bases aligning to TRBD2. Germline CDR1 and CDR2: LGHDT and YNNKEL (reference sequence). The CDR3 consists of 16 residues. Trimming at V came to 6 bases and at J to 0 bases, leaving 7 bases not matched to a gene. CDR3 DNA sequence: TGTGCCAGCAGTAACAGACTAGCGGTTAGCACAGATACGCAGTATTTT. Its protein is CASSNRLAVSTDTQYF.

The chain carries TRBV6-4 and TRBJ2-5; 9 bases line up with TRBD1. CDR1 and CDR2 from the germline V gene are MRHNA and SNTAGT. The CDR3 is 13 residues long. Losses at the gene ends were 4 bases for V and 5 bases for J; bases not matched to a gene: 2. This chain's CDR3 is CASSADRGETQYF. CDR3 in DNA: TGTGCCAGCAGTGCGGACAGGGGCGAGACCCAGTACTTC.

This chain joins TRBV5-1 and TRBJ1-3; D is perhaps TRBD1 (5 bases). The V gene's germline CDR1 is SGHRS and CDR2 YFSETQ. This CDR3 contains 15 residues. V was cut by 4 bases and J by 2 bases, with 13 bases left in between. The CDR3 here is CASSPDTSTGNTIYF. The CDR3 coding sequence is TGCGCCAGCAGCCCGGACACAAGCACTGGAAACACCATATATTTT.

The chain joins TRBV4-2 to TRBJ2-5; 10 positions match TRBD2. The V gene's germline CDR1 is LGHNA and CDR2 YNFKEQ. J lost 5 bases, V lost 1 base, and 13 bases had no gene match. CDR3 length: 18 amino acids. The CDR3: CASSQVSTLAGDLETQYF. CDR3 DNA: TGTGCCAGCAGCCAAGTATCGACCCTAGCGGGAGACCTGGAGACCCAGTACTTC.

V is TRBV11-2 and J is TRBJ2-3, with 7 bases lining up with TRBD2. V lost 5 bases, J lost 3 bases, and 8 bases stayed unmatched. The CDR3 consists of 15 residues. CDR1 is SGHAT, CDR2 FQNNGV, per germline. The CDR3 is CASSAWEGGTDTQYF. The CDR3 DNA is TGTGCCAGCAGCGCCTGGGAGGGAGGAACAGATACGCAGTATTTT.

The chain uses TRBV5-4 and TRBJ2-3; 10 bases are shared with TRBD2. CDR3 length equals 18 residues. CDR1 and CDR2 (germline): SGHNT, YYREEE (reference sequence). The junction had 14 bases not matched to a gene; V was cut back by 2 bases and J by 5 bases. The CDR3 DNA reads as TGTGCCAGCAGCTTAGGGGAGCGGGAGGGCTCAAGGGGAGATACGCAGTATTTT. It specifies CASSLGEREGSRGDTQYF. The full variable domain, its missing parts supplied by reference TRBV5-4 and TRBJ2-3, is ETGVTQSPTHLIKTRGQQVTLRCSSQSGHNTVSWYQQALGQGPQFIFQYYREEENGRGNFPPRFSGLQFPNYSSELNVNALELDDSALYLCASSLGEREGSRGDTQYFGPGTRLTVL.

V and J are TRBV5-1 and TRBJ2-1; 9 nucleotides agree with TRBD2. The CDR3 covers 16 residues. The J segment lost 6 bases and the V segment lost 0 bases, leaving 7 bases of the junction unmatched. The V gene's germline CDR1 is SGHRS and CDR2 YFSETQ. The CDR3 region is CASSLVGSGGINEQFF. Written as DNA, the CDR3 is TGCGCCAGCAGCTTGGTGGGGAGCGGGGGGATCAATGAGCAGTTCTTC.

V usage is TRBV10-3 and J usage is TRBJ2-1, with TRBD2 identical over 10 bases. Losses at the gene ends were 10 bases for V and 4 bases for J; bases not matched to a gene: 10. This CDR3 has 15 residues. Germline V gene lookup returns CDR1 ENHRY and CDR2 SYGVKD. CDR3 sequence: CATNPGTSVYNEQFF. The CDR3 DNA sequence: TGTGCCACCAACCCGGGGACTAGCGTTTACAATGAGCAGTTCTTC.

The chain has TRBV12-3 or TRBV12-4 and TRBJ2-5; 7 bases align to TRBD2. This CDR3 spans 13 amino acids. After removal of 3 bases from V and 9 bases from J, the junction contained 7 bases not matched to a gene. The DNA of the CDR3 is TGTGCCAGCAGTTTCAACGGGAGGTCGGCCCAGTACTTC. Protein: CASSFNGRSAQYF.

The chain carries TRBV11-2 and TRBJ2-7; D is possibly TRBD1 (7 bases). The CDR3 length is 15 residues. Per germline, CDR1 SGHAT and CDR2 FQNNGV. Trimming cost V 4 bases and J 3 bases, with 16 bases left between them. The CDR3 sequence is CASSSEAGQNYEQYF. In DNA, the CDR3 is TGTGCCAGCAGCTCAGAGGCGGGACAGAACTACGAGCAGTACTTC.

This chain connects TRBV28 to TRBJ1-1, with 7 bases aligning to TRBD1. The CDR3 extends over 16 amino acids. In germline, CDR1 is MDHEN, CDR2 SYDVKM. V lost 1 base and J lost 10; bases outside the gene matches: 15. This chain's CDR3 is CASSLYGQAADRVAFF. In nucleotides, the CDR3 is TGTGCCAGCAGTTTATATGGACAGGCTGCCGATCGGGTAGCTTTCTTT.

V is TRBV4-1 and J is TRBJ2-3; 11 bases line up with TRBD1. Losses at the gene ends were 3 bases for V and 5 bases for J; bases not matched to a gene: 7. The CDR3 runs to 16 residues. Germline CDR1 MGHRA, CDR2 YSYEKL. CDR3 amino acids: CASSHAGTGGGDTQYF. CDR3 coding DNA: TGCGCCAGCAGCCATGCCGGGACAGGGGGTGGAGATACGCAGTATTTT.

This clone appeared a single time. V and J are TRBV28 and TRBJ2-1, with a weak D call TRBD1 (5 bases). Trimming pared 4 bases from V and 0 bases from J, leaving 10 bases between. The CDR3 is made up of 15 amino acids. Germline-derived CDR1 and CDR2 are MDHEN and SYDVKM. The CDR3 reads CASSWTMSSYNEQFF. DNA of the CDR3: TGTGCCAGCAGTTGGACAATGAGCTCCTACAATGAGCAGTTCTTC.

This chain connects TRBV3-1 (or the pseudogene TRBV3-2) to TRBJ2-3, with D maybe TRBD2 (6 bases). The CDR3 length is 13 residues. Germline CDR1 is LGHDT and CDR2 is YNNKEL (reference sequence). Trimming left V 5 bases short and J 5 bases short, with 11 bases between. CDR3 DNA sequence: TGTGCCAGCAGCGGCGGGACCCAAGATACGCAGTATTTT. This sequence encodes CASSGGTQDTQYF.

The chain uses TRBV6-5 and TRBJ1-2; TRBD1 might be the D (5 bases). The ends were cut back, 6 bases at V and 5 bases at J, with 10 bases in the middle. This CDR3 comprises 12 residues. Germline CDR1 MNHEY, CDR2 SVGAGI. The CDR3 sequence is CASSDGGYGYTF. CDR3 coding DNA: TGTGCCAGCAGCGACGGGGGTTATGGCTACACCTTC.

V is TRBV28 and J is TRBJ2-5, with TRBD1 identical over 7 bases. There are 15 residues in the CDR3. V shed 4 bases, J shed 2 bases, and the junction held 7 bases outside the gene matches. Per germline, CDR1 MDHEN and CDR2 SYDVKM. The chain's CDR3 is CASSYPGQRQETQYF. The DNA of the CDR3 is TGTGCCAGCAGTTATCCGGGACAGCGACAAGAGACCCAGTACTTC.

The CDR3 bases are TGTGCCAGCAGTCCTTCCCTTGGAGGAGACAATGAGCAGTTCTTC. It encodes CASSPSLGGDNEQFF. V usage is TRBV27 and J usage is TRBJ2-1, with D maybe TRBD2 (5 bases). Per the germline V gene, CDR1 is MNHEY and CDR2 is SMNVEV (reference sequence). With 5 bases removed from V and 5 bases from J, the gap between germline ends came to 16 bases. The CDR3 loop spans 15 amino acids.

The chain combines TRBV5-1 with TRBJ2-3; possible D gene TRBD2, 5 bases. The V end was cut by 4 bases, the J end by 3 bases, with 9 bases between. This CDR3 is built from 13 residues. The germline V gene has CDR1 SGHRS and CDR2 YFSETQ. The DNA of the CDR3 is TGCGCCAGCAGCACGGACTTTACAGATACGCAGTATTTT. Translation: CASSTDFTDTQYF. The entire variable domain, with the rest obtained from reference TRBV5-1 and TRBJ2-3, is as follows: KAGVTQTPRYLIKTRGQQVTLSCSPISGHRSVSWYQQTPGQGLQFLFEYFSETQRNKGNFPGRFSGRQFSNSRSEMNVSTLELGDSALYLCASSTDFTDTQYFGPGTRLTVL.

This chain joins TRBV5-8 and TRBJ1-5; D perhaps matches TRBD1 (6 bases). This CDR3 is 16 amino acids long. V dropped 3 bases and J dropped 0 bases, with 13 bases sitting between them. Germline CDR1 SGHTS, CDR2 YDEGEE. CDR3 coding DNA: TGTGCCAGCAGCTCCGGACAGAGACTTAGCAATCAGCCCCAGCATTTT. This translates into CASSSGQRLSNQPQHF.

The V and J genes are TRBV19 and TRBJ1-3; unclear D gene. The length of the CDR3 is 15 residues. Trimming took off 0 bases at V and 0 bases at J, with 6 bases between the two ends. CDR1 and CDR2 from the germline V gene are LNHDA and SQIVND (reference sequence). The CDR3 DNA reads TGTGCCAGTAGTATAGATCTGCGCTCTGGAAACACCATATATTTT. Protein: CASSIDLRSGNTIYF.

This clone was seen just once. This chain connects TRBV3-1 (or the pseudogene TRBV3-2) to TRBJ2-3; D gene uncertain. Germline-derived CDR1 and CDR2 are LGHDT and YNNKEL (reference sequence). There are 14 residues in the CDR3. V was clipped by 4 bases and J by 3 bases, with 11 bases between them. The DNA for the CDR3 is TGTGCCAGCAGCCCTCATCGAGGAACAGATACGCAGTATTTT. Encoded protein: CASSPHRGTDTQYF.

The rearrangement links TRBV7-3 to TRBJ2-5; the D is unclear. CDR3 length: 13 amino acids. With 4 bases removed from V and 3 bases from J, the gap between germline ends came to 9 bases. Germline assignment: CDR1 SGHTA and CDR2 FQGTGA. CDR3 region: CASSSYTEETQYF. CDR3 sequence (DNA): TGTGCCAGCAGCTCATACACAGAAGAGACCCAGTACTTC.

Here the CDR3 reads CASSPLFGTGGFRSYEQYF. The CDR3 DNA is TGTGCCAGCAGCCCATTATTCGGGACAGGGGGCTTTAGATCCTACGAGCAGTACTTC. The chain uses TRBV28 and TRBJ2-7, with 12 positions matching TRBD1. Trimming took 6 bases from V and 1 from J; bases not matched to a gene: 16. The CDR3 extends over 19 amino acids. From germline, CDR1 is MDHEN and CDR2 SYDVKM. Based on the CDR3 plus reference TRBV28 and TRBJ2-7, the full variable domain is DVKVTQSSRYLVKRTGEKVFLECVQDMDHENMFWYRQDPGLGLRLIYFSYDVKMKEKGDIPEGYSVSREKKERFSLILESASTNQTSMYLCASSPLFGTGGFRSYEQYFGPGTRLTVT.

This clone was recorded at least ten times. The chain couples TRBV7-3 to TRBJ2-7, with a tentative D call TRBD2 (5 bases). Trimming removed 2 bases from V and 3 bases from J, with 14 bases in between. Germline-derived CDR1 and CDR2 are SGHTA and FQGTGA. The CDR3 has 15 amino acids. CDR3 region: CASSLLAEADYEQYF. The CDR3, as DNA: TGTGCCAGCAGCTTACTCGCGGAGGCTGACTACGAGCAGTACTTC.

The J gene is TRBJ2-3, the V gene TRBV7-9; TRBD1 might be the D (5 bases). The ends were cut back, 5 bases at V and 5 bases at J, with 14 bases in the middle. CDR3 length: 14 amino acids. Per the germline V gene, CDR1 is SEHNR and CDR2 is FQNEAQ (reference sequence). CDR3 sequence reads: CASSNKGAGDTQYF. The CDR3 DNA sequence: TGTGCCAGCAGCAATAAAGGGGCCGGAGATACGCAGTATTTT.

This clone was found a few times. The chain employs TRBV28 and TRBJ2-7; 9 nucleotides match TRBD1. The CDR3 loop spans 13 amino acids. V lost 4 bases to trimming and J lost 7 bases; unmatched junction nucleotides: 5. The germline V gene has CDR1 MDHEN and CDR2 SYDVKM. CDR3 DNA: TGTGCCAGCAGTTCCGGGACAGGGAGGGAGCAGTACTTC. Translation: CASSSGTGREQYF.

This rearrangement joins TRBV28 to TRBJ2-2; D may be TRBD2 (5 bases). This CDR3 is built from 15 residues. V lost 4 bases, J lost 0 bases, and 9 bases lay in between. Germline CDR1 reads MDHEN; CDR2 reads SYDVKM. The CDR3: CASSSHGTNTGELFF. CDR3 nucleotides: TGTGCCAGCAGTTCCCACGGGACGAACACCGGGGAGCTGTTTTTT.

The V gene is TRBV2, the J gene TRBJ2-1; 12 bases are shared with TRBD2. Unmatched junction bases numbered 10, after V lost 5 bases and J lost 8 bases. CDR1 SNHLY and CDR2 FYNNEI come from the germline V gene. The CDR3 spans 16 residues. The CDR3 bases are TGTGCCAGCAGTTACGAGACTAGCGGGAGAGGGGATGAGCAGTTCTTC. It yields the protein CASSYETSGRGDEQFF.

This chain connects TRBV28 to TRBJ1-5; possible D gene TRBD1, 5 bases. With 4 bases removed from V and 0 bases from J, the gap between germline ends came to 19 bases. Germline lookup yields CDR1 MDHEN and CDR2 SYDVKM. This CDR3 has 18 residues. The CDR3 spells CASSSTSTAPSSNQPQHF. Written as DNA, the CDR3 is TGTGCCAGCAGTTCCACCTCGACAGCCCCCTCTAGCAATCAGCCCCAGCATTTT.